Listed here are 21 T cell receptor beta chains from one sample, sequenced in a study of OX40 agonist ivuxolimab in advanced cancers. The repertoire was sequenced with immunoSEQ multiplex PCR; TCRdb's copy has only in-frame clones and lacks some. The sample records tens of thousands of clones, approximately 91% being singletons. Sequenced material: CD4+ or CD8+ T cells sorted from blood, taken in a trial of the OX40 agonist ivuxolimab. Source of these receptors: an adult with an advanced solid tumor such as melanoma, head and neck, liver or kidney cancer.

The gene calls are TRBV18 and TRBJ1-5; 7 nucleotides line up with TRBD1. V was pared by 3 bases and J by 7 bases, with 6 bases of the junction left unmatched. The CDR3 runs 14 residues. Germline values: CDR1 KGHSH, CDR2 LQKENI. CDR3 residues: CASSPTGSGQPQHF. In DNA form, the CDR3 reads TGTGCCAGCTCACCGACAGGGAGTGGACAGCCCCAGCATTTT.

The V gene is TRBV7-6, the J gene TRBJ2-3; D is unresolved. The V gene lost 3 bases and the J gene lost 3 bases, with 7 bases spanning the gap. The germline V gene encodes CDR1 SGHVS and CDR2 FNYEAQ. The CDR3 loop spans 13 amino acids. The CDR3, as DNA: TGTGCCAGCAGCTTCGAGCAGACAGATACGCAGTATTTT. It codes for CASSFEQTDTQYF.

V gene TRBV6-5 combines with J gene TRBJ2-7; 11 nucleotides agree with TRBD2. Trimming cost V 2 bases and J 5 bases; bases outside gene matches: 5. The CDR3 is 15 amino acids. Per germline, CDR1 MNHEY and CDR2 SVGAGI. The CDR3 DNA reads TGTGCCAGCAGTTACACTAGCGGGAGACAAAACGAGCAGTACTTC. The encoded protein is CASSYTSGRQNEQYF.

This clone was observed once. The chain is built from TRBV9 and TRBJ2-2; D gene uncertain. The V gene lost 5 bases and the J gene lost 4 bases, with 6 bases spanning the gap. Germline V gene sequence: CDR1 SGDLS, CDR2 YYNGEE. The CDR3 runs 12 residues. The CDR3 region is CASRGFTGELFF. CDR3 DNA sequence: TGTGCCAGCAGAGGGTTCACCGGGGAGCTGTTTTTT.

CDR3 sequence reads: CASSIRGPIPDSNEKLFF. As DNA, the CDR3 is TGTGCCAGTAGTATTAGGGGGCCTATCCCGGACTCTAATGAAAAACTGTTTTTT. The chain uses TRBV19 and TRBJ1-4, with 7 bases that match TRBD1. The CDR3 extends over 18 amino acids. V was clipped by 3 bases and J by 3 bases; unmatched bases: 13. Germline V gives CDR1 LNHDA, CDR2 SQIVND (reference sequence).

Only one count was recorded for this clone. The J gene is TRBJ2-3, the V gene TRBV6-5; 7 bases are shared with TRBD2. This CDR3 spans 13 amino acids. J gave up 5 bases and V 7 bases, and 6 bases lay outside the gene matches. The V gene's germline CDR1 is MNHEY and CDR2 SVGAGI. This CDR3 is CASMGGGIDTQYF. CDR3 DNA sequence: TGTGCCAGCATGGGGGGAGGGATAGATACGCAGTATTTT.

The rearrangement joins TRBV5-1 to TRBJ2-1, with 9 positions matching TRBD1. CDR1 and CDR2 (germline): SGHRS, YFSETQ. The CDR3 length is 15 residues. V dropped 0 bases and J dropped 6; count of bases not matched to a gene: 4. The CDR3, as DNA: TGCGCCAGCAGCTTGGGGGACAGGGTACTCAATGAGCAGTTCTTC. It specifies CASSLGDRVLNEQFF.

The chain combines TRBV28 with TRBJ2-1; D may be TRBD2 (6 bases). This CDR3 has 16 amino acids. V lost 3 bases and J 7 bases, leaving 19 bases between the germline ends. Germline V gene sequence: CDR1 MDHEN, CDR2 SYDVKM. The CDR3: CASSLGLRRGGNEQFF. DNA of the CDR3: TGTGCCAGCAGTTTGGGGCTAAGGCGGGGTGGGAATGAGCAGTTCTTC.

J is TRBJ2-2 and V is TRBV7-3; D unclear. V shed 5 bases and J shed 5 bases, with 12 bases lying between them. Germline loops: CDR1 SGHTA, CDR2 FQGTGA. CDR3 length equals 14 residues. For the CDR3, the DNA is TGTGCCAGCAGCCCTACACCTCGGACCGGGGAGCTGTTTTTT. Its translation is CASSPTPRTGELFF.

The chain recombines TRBV15 with TRBJ1-4, with 10 bases matching TRBD1. The V gene end was trimmed by 3 bases and the J gene end by 8 bases; junction bases not matched to a gene: 6. The CDR3 has 15 amino acids. Germline V gene lookup returns CDR1 LNHNV and CDR2 YYDKDF (reference sequence). The CDR3 here is CATSRQGQGREKLFF. Written as DNA, the CDR3 is TGTGCCACCAGCAGGCAGGGACAGGGGAGAGAAAAACTGTTTTTT. The whole variable domain, remainder taken from reference TRBV15 and TRBJ1-4, is DAMVIQNPRYQVTQFGKPVTLSCSQTLNHNVMYWYQQKSSQAPKLLFHYYDKDFNNEADTPDNFQSRRPNTSFCFLDIRSPGLGDTAMYLCATSRQGQGREKLFFGSGTQLSVL.

This chain links TRBV5-1 with TRBJ2-7; unclear D gene. From germline, CDR1 is SGHRS and CDR2 YFSETQ. Between the trimmed V and J ends, which lost 0 bases and 0 bases, there was a span of 10 bases. CDR3 size: 15 residues. CDR3 residues: CASSLVGDSSYEQYF. CDR3 coding DNA: TGCGCCAGCAGCTTGGTTGGGGATAGCTCCTACGAGCAGTACTTC.

The chain carries TRBV6-5 and TRBJ1-2; a possible D gene is TRBD1 (5 bases). V was cut by 2 bases and J by 8 bases, with 18 bases left in between. The CDR3 spans 15 residues. Looked up from germline, CDR1 is MNHEY and CDR2 is SVGAGI. The CDR3 region is CASSYHGTGGRGYTF. Written as DNA, the CDR3 is TGTGCCAGCAGTTACCACGGGACCGGAGGGCGCGGCTACACCTTC.

The genes are TRBV18 and TRBJ2-3; perhaps TRBD1 as D (6 bases). The V and J ends lost 3 bases and 6 bases respectively, with 13 bases between them. Germline loops: CDR1 KGHSH, CDR2 LQKENI. The CDR3 consists of 14 residues. The CDR3 region has the DNA TGTGCCAGCTCACCCGTAACAGGGTCGGATACGCAGTATTTT. This sequence encodes CASSPVTGSDTQYF.

Worth noting for this clone: Other DNA sequences in the sample encode the same CDR3. The V gene is TRBV6-1, the J gene TRBJ2-2; 12 bases are shared with TRBD1. V lost 3 bases, J lost 3 bases, and 2 bases stayed unmatched. The germline CDR1 and CDR2 sequences are MNHNS and SASEGT. The CDR3 is 16 residues long. CDR3 bases: TGTGCCAGCAGTGAGGGGACAGGGGGCGACACCGGGGAGCTGTTTTTT. Translated: CASSEGTGGDTGELFF.

Only a few counts were recorded for this clone. The chain links TRBV27 to TRBJ2-2; 8 nucleotides line up with TRBD2. CDR1 and CDR2 from the germline V gene are MNHEY and SMNVEV (reference sequence). The CDR3 spans 16 residues. With V trimmed by 2 bases and J by 4 bases, 6 bases remained unmatched. The CDR3 is CASSLLGRVVTGELFF. CDR3 coding DNA: TGTGCCAGCAGTTTACTCGGGAGGGTTGTCACCGGGGAGCTGTTTTTT.

This clone came up a few times. The gene calls are TRBV30 and TRBJ1-1; a possible D gene is TRBD1 (5 bases). The CDR3 totals 15 residues. Germline V gives CDR1 GTSNPN, CDR2 SVGIG (reference sequence). Trimming removed 3 bases at V and 0 bases at J, with 14 bases between. The CDR3 DNA reads TGTGCCTGGAGGTCCCAGGGACCGTTGAACACTGAAGCTTTCTTT. Translating it yields CAWRSQGPLNTEAFF. Using reference TRBV30 and TRBJ1-1 for the parts outside the CDR3, the full variable domain is SQTIHQWPATLVQPVGSPLSLECTVEGTSNPNLYWYRQAAGRGLQLLFYSVGIGQISSEVPQNLSASRPQDRQFILSSKKLLLSDSGFYLCAWRSQGPLNTEAFFGQGTRLTVV.

The chain joins TRBV6-1 to TRBJ2-1; no firm D call. Trimming removed 4 bases from V and 6 bases from J, with 10 bases in between. Germline V gives CDR1 MNHNS, CDR2 SASEGT. The CDR3 loop spans 13 amino acids. In DNA, the CDR3 is TGTGCCAGCAGTGGGGTATGGGGCAATGAGCAGTTCTTC. Encoded protein: CASSGVWGNEQFF.

The V and J genes are TRBV30 and TRBJ2-4; D possibly corresponds to TRBD2 (7 bases). Germline assignment: CDR1 GTSNPN and CDR2 SVGIG (reference sequence). This CDR3 is built from 13 residues. Trimming removed 4 bases at V and 7 bases at J, with 14 bases between. CDR3 sequence (DNA): TGTGCCTGGACAATGGGGGGGCTGAACATTCAGTACTTC. Amino acids: CAWTMGGLNIQYF.

This clone was recorded once. J is TRBJ2-7 and V is TRBV28, with TRBD2 matching 7 bases. V trimming: 6 bases; J trimming: 3 bases; junction bases outside the gene matches: 11. The CDR3 is 15 amino acids. The germline gives CDR1 MDHEN, CDR2 SYDVKM. Here the CDR3 reads CASSSSGRGHYEQYF. CDR3 DNA: TGTGCCAGCAGCTCTTCGGGGAGGGGTCACTACGAGCAGTACTTC.

J is TRBJ1-4 and V is TRBV7-9; 10 bases are a match to TRBD1. The V gene's germline CDR1 is SEHNR and CDR2 FQNEAQ (reference sequence). This CDR3 is 14 amino acids long. The trim removed 6 bases at V and 7 bases at J, leaving 5 bases unmatched. The CDR3 spells CASSGWDRGEKLFF. In nucleotides, the CDR3 is TGTGCCAGCAGTGGATGGGACAGGGGTGAAAAACTGTTTTTT.

The CDR3 region has the DNA TGTGCCAGCAGCCTAGAGTGGGGGCAGAACACTGAAGCTTTCTTT. Its protein is CASSLEWGQNTEAFF. V is TRBV9 and J is TRBJ1-1; a weak D match, TRBD1 (6 bases). The germline V and J ends were trimmed by 4 bases and 1 base, with 14 bases remaining between them. This CDR3 has 15 residues. Germline lookup yields CDR1 SGDLS and CDR2 YYNGEE.